Reported below is one T cell receptor (beta chain). Cohorts were based on clinical histories the participants reported. As processed by the authors: Quantification of nucleated cells was approximated via reference gene primer amplification. Profiled with immunoSEQ multiplex PCR; TCRdb holds only in-frame clones, not every one. The V and J calls and clone size are taken from that table; D and trimming were inferred from the DNA. The table shows more than 350,000 clones, with 70% to 90% occurring only once. V trimming: 6 bases; J trimming: 2 bases; junction bases outside the gene matches: 3. Germline loops: CDR1 SGHTA, CDR2 FQGTGA. This CDR3 region has 14 residues. The data stem from a study of blood T cell repertoires in COVID-19.

V and J are TRBV7-3 and TRBJ1-5; 8 bases match TRBD1. Sequencing was performed on PBMCs or T cells enriched from blood (not recorded which). The origin of this receptor is a young woman who had been exposed to COVID-19. In DNA form, the CDR3 reads TGTGCCAGCAGTCCGACAGGGGGCAATCAGCCCCAGCATTTT. Its translation is CASSPTGGNQPQHF.